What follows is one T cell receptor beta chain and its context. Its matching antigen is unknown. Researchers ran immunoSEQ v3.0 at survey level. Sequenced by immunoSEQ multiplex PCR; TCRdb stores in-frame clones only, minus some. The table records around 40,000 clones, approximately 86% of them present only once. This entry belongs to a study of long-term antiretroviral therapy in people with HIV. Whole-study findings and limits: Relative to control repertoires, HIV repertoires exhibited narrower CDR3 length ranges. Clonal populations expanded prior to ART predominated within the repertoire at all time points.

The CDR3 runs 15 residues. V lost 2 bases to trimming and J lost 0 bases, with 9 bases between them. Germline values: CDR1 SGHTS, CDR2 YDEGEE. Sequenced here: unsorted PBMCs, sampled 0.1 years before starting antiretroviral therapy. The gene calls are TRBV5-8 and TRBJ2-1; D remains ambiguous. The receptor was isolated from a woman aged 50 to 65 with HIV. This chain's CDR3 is CASSFTESSYNEQFF. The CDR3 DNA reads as TGTGCCAGCAGCTTTACAGAGAGCTCCTACAATGAGCAGTTCTTC.